A selection of T cell receptor beta chains follows, all from one sample in a study of T cell responses to AZD1222 COVID-19 vaccine. Clones were sequenced by immunoSEQ multiplex PCR, and TCRdb holds only the in-frame ones, with some missing. The profile shows roughly 120,000 clones, 87% of them singletons. The sample consisted of peripheral blood, taken on day 0 of AZD1222 vaccination. These receptors came from an adult in good health. The CDR3 runs from the conserved cysteine through the conserved F or W. D genes are given only for firm matches. Rows may omit the clone size; those that give it use once, few, many or a size class.

j_call: TRBJ1-3
clone_size: NA
v_call: TRBV11-2
d_call: TRBD1
cdr3_nt: TGTGCCAGCAGCCCCCAGGGGGCCGACGGAAACACCATATATTTT
cdr3_aa: CASSPQGADGNTIYF

j_call: TRBJ1-1
clone_size: NA
v_call: TRBV18
d_call: TRBD1
cdr3_nt: TGTGCCAGCTCACCAGGACAGGGGAACACTGAAGCTTTCTTT
cdr3_aa: CASSPGQGNTEAFF

j_call: TRBJ1-1
clone_size: NA
v_call: TRBV5-4
d_call: TRBD1
cdr3_nt: TGTGCCAGCAGCTCCTCGGGACAGATGAACACTGAAGCTTTCTTT
cdr3_aa: CASSSSGQMNTEAFF

j_call: TRBJ2-7
clone_size: NA
v_call: TRBV7-6
d_call: TRBD2
cdr3_nt: TGTGCCAGCAGCTCCGACACTAGCGGGGGTTTGAAGCAGTACTTC
cdr3_aa: CASSSDTSGGLKQYF

j_call: TRBJ1-4
clone_size: NA
v_call: TRBV3-1/TRBV3-2
d_call: NA
cdr3_nt: TGTGCCAGCAGCCGATTGAGGGCAACTAATGAAAAACTGTTTTTT
cdr3_aa: CASSRLRATNEKLFF

j_call: TRBJ1-1
clone_size: few
v_call: TRBV18
d_call: TRBD1
cdr3_nt: TGTGCCAGCTCACCACCGACAGGGTGGAACACTGAAGCTTTCTTT
cdr3_aa: CASSPPTGWNTEAFF

j_call: TRBJ2-7
clone_size: NA
v_call: TRBV6-2/TRBV6-3
d_call: NA
cdr3_nt: TGTGCCAGCAGTTACATGCCGCGGAAAGCCGGATTCTACGAGCAGTACTTC
cdr3_aa: CASSYMPRKAGFYEQYF

j_call: TRBJ2-3
clone_size: NA
v_call: TRBV18
d_call: TRBD1
cdr3_nt: TGTGCCAGCTCACAGACAGGGGGTAGTGCAGATACGCAGTATTTT
cdr3_aa: CASSQTGGSADTQYF

j_call: TRBJ1-3
clone_size: NA
v_call: TRBV7-9
d_call: TRBD1
cdr3_nt: TGTGCCAGCAGATTCCCAAACAGGGGAGATGAGTGGAACACCATATATTTT
cdr3_aa: CASRFPNRGDEWNTIYF

j_call: TRBJ2-5
clone_size: NA
v_call: TRBV4-1
d_call: NA
cdr3_nt: TGCGCCAGCAGCCAAGAAGCAAGGGGAGAGACCCAGTACTTC
cdr3_aa: CASSQEARGETQYF

j_call: TRBJ1-2
clone_size: NA
v_call: TRBV18
d_call: TRBD1
cdr3_nt: TGTGCCAGCTCCTGGGACAGCTCCGCAGATGGCTACACCTTC
cdr3_aa: CASSWDSSADGYTF

j_call: TRBJ2-3
clone_size: NA
v_call: TRBV24-1
d_call: NA
cdr3_nt: TGTGCCACCAGTGATCGTGGAAGTGGTTCTAGCACAGATACGCAGTATTTT
cdr3_aa: CATSDRGSGSSTDTQYF

j_call: TRBJ2-6
clone_size: NA
v_call: TRBV6-2/TRBV6-3
d_call: NA
cdr3_nt: TGTGCCAGCAGTTACCCCCTCGGTAGCTCTGGGGCCAACGTCCTGACTTTC
cdr3_aa: CASSYPLGSSGANVLTF

j_call: TRBJ1-5
clone_size: NA
v_call: TRBV6-5
d_call: TRBD1
cdr3_nt: TGTGCCAGCAGTTACTCCCAGACAGGGGGTCAGCCCCAGCATTTT
cdr3_aa: CASSYSQTGGQPQHF

j_call: TRBJ2-2
clone_size: NA
v_call: TRBV29-1
d_call: TRBD2
cdr3_nt: TGCAGCGTTGAAGGCGGGGGTGCCGGGGAGCTGTTTTTT
cdr3_aa: CSVEGGGAGELFF

j_call: TRBJ2-7
clone_size: NA
v_call: TRBV4-3
d_call: TRBD2
cdr3_nt: TGCGCCAGCAGCGAAAGCCGACTAGCTAGTGAGCAGTACTTC
cdr3_aa: CASSESRLASEQYF

j_call: TRBJ1-5
clone_size: NA
v_call: TRBV2
d_call: NA
cdr3_nt: TGTGCCAGCAGTGGCAGGGTCAATCAGCCCCAGCATTTT
cdr3_aa: CASSGRVNQPQHF

j_call: TRBJ1-2
clone_size: NA
v_call: TRBV28
d_call: TRBD1
cdr3_nt: TGTGCCAGCAGACGCATGACAGGGGCCCTCTATGGCTACACCTTC
cdr3_aa: CASRRMTGALYGYTF

j_call: TRBJ2-7
clone_size: NA
v_call: TRBV9
d_call: TRBD1
cdr3_nt: TGTGCCAGCAGCCCCCGAGGAGGGACAGGGTACCGATACGAGCAGTACTTC
cdr3_aa: CASSPRGGTGYRYEQYF

j_call: TRBJ2-2
clone_size: NA
v_call: TRBV7-2
d_call: NA
cdr3_nt: TGTGCCAGCAGCTTAGCGGCCGGGGAGCTGTTTTTT
cdr3_aa: CASSLAAGELFF

j_call: TRBJ1-1
clone_size: NA
v_call: TRBV3-1/TRBV3-2
d_call: NA
cdr3_nt: TGTGCCAGCAGCCAAGGAGGGGGGAACACTGAAGCTTTCTTT
cdr3_aa: CASSQGGGNTEAFF

j_call: TRBJ1-5
clone_size: NA
v_call: TRBV28
d_call: NA
cdr3_nt: TGTGTTACGGACAGCCGGGGGGTGGACAATCAGCCCCAGCATTTT
cdr3_aa: CVTDSRGVDNQPQHF

j_call: TRBJ2-4
clone_size: once
v_call: TRBV7-3
d_call: NA
cdr3_nt: TGTGCCAGCAGCTCAGACGGGACAGCCAAAAACATTCAGTACTTC
cdr3_aa: CASSSDGTAKNIQYF

j_call: TRBJ1-1
clone_size: NA
v_call: TRBV7-9
d_call: NA
cdr3_nt: TGTGCCAGCAGCTCCGGTTTCAACACTGAAGCTTTCTTT
cdr3_aa: CASSSGFNTEAFF

j_call: TRBJ2-3
clone_size: NA
v_call: TRBV28
d_call: NA
cdr3_nt: TGTGCCAGCAGTACACACTCGGCGGGGAGCACAGATACGCAGTATTTT
cdr3_aa: CASSTHSAGSTDTQYF

j_call: TRBJ2-7
clone_size: NA
v_call: TRBV28
d_call: TRBD2
cdr3_nt: TGTGCCAGCAGTTTTGGGGGACTAGCGGGAGGTGGAGCCTACGAGCAGTACTTC
cdr3_aa: CASSFGGLAGGGAYEQYF

j_call: TRBJ2-6
clone_size: once
v_call: TRBV6-4
d_call: NA
cdr3_nt: TGTGCCAGCAGTGAGGGGGCTGGGGCCAACGTCCTGACTTTC
cdr3_aa: CASSEGAGANVLTF

j_call: TRBJ2-5
clone_size: NA
v_call: TRBV18
d_call: NA
cdr3_nt: TGTGCCAGCTCACCACCCGGGAATCAAGAGACCCAGTACTTC
cdr3_aa: CASSPPGNQETQYF

j_call: TRBJ2-1
clone_size: NA
v_call: TRBV19
d_call: NA
cdr3_nt: TGTGCCAGTAGTATTGATGGGGGGCATGAGCAGTTCTTC
cdr3_aa: CASSIDGGHEQFF

j_call: TRBJ2-1
clone_size: once
v_call: TRBV18
d_call: NA
cdr3_nt: TGTGCCAGCTCATCCCGGGGGTCGGGTGAGCAGTTCTTC
cdr3_aa: CASSSRGSGEQFF

j_call: TRBJ1-2
clone_size: NA
v_call: TRBV28
d_call: NA
cdr3_nt: TGTGCCAGCAGCAGGGAAACTAACTATGGCTACACCTTC
cdr3_aa: CASSRETNYGYTF